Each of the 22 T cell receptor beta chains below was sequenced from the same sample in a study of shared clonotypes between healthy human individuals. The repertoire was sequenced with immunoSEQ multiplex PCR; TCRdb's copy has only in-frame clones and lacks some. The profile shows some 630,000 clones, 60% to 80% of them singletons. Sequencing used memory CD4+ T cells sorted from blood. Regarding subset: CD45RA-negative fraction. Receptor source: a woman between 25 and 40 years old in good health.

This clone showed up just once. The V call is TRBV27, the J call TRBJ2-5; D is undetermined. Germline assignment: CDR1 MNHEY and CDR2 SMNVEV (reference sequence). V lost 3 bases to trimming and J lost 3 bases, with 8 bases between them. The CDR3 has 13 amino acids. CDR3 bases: TGTGCCAGCAGTTTTCGGGTCAAAGAGACCCAGTACTTC. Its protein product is CASSFRVKETQYF.

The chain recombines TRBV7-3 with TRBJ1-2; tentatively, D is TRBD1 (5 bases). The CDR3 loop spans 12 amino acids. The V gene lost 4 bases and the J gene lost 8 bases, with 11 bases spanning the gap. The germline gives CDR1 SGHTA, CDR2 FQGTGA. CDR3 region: CASSSGVGGYTF. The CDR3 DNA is TGTGCCAGCAGCTCGGGGGTAGGCGGCTACACCTTC.

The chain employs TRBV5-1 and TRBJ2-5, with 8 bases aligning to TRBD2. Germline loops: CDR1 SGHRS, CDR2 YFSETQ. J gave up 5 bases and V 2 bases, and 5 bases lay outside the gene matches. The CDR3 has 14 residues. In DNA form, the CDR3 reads TGCGCCAGCAGCTTAGCGGGAGATTTCGAGACCCAGTACTTC. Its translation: CASSLAGDFETQYF.

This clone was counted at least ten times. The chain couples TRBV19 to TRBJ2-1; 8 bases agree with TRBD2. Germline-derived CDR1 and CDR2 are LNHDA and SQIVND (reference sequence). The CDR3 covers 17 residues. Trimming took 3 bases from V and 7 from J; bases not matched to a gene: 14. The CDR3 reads CASSMRALAAERNEQFF. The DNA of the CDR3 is TGTGCCAGTAGTATGCGGGCACTAGCGGCCGAAAGAAATGAGCAGTTCTTC.

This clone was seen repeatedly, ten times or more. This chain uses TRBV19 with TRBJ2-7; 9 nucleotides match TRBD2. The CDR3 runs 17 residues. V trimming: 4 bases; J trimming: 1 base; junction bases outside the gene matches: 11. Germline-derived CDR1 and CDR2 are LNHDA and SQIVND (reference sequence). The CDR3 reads CASSTKGLGLASYEQYF. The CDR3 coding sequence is TGTGCCAGTAGTACCAAAGGTCTGGGACTAGCATCCTACGAGCAGTACTTC.

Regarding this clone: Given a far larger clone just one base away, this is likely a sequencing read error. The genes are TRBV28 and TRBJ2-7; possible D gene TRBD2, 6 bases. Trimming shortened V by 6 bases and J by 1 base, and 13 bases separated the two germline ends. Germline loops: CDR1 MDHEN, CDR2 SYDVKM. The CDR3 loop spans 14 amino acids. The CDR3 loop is CASRLGLESYEQYF. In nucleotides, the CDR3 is TGTGCCAGCAGGCTGGGACTGGAGTCCTACGAGCAGTACTTC.

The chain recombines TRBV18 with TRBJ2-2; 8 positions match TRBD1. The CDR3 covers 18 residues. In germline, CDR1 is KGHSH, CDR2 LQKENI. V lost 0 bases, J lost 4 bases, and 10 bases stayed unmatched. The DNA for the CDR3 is TGTGCCAGCTCACCACCTTGGGCAGGGGGCTTCATCACCGGGGAGCTGTTTTTT. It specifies CASSPPWAGGFITGELFF.

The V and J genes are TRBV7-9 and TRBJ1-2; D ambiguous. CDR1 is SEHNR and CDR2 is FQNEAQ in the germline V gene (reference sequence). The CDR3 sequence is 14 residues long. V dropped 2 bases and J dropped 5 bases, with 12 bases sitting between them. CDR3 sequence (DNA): TGTGCCAGCAGCTTAACTTTTTCGGGGTATGGCTACACCTTC. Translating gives CASSLTFSGYGYTF.

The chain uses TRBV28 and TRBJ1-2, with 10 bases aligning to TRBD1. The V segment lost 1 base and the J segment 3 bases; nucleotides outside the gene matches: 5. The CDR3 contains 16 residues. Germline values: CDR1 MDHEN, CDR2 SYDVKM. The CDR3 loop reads CASSLYTGTGDYGYTF. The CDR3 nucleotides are TGTGCCAGCAGTTTATACACCGGGACAGGGGACTATGGCTACACCTTC.

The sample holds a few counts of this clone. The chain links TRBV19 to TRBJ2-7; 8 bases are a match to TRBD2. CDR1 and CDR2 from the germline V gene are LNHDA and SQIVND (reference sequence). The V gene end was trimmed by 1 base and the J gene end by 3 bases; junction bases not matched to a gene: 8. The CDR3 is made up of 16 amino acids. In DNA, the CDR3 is TGTGCCAGTAGTATAGTGGGAGCGGGAGAGGTCTACGAGCAGTACTTC. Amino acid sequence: CASSIVGAGEVYEQYF.

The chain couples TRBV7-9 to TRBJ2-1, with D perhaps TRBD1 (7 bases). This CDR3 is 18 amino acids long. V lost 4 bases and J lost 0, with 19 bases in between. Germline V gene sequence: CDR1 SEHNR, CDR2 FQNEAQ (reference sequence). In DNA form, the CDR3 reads TGTGCCAGCAGCTCCGGTTCAGGGGGGACCTACTCCTACAATGAGCAGTTCTTC. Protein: CASSSGSGGTYSYNEQFF.

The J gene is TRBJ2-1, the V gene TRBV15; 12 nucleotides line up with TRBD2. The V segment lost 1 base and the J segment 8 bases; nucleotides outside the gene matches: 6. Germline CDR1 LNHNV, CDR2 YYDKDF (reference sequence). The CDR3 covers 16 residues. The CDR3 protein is CATSRASSGRVYEQFF. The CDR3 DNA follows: TGTGCCACCAGCAGAGCTTCTAGCGGGAGGGTATATGAGCAGTTCTTC.

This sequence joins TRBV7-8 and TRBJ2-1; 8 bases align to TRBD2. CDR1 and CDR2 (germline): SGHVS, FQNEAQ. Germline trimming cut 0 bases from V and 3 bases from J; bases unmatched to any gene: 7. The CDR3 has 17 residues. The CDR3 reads CASSLARRLALYNEQFF. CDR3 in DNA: TGTGCCAGCAGCTTAGCGCGGAGACTAGCGCTCTACAATGAGCAGTTCTTC.

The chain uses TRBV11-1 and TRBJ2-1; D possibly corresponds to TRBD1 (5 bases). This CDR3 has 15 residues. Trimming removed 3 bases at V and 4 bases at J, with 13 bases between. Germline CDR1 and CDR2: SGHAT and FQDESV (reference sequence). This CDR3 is CASSFKGANYNEQFF. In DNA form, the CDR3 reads TGTGCCAGCAGCTTCAAAGGGGCTAATTACAATGAGCAGTTCTTC.

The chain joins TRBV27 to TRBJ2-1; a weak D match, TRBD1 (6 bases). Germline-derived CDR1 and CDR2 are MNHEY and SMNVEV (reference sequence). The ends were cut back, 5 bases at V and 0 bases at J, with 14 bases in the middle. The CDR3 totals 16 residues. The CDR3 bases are TGTGCCAGCAGTCCCTTGGGACATAGCTCCTACAATGAGCAGTTCTTC. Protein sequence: CASSPLGHSSYNEQFF.

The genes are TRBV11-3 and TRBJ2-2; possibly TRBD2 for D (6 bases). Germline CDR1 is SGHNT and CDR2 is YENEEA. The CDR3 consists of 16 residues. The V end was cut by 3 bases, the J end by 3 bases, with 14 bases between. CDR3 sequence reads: CASSFSWREDTGELFF. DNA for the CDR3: TGTGCCAGCAGCTTCAGTTGGCGGGAAGACACCGGGGAGCTGTTTTTT.

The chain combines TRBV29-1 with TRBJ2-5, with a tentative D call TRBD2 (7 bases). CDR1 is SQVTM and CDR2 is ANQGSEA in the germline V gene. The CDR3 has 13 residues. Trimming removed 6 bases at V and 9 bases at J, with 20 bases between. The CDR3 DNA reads TGCAGCGTAAGCGGGACACCTCCAGGGTCCCAGTACTTC. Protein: CSVSGTPPGSQYF.

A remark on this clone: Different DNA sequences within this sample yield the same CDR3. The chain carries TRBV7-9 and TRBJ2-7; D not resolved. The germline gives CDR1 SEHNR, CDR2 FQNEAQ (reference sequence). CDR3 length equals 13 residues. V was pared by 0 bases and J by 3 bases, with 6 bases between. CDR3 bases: TGTGCCAGCAGCTTAGCCGGTAGCTACGAGCAGTACTTC. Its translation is CASSLAGSYEQYF.

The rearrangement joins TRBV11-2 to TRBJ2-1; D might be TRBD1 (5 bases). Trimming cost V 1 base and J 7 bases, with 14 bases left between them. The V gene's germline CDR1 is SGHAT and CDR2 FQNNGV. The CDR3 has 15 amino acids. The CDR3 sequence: CASSLVHGAANEQFF. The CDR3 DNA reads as TGTGCCAGCAGCTTAGTCCATGGGGCGGCGAATGAGCAGTTCTTC. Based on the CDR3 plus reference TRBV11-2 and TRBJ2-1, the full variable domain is EAGVAQSPRYKIIEKRQSVAFWCNPISGHATLYWYQQILGQGPKLLIQFQNNGVVDDSQLPKDRFSAERLKGVDSTLKIQPAKLEDSAVYLCASSLVHGAANEQFFGPGTRLTVL.

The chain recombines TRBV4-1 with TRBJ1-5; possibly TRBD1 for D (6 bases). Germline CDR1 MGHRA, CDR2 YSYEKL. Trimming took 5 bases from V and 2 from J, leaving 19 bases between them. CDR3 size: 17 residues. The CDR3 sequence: CASSKKAQGQGNQPQHF. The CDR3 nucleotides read TGCGCCAGCAGCAAAAAAGCGCAGGGGCAAGGCAATCAGCCCCAGCATTTT.

The CDR3 DNA is TGTGCCAGCAGTGGAGGGACCTACGAGCAGTACTTC. Its translation: CASSGGTYEQYF. The chain uses TRBV6-1 and TRBJ2-7, with D perhaps TRBD2 (5 bases). V was pared by 4 bases and J by 2 bases, with 6 bases between. The CDR3 covers 12 residues. CDR1 is MNHNS, CDR2 SASEGT, per germline.

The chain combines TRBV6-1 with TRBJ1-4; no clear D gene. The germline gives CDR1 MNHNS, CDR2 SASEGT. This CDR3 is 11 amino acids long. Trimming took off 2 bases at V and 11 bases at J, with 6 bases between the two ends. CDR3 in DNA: TGTGCCAGCAGTGAAACCGGGAAACTGTTTTTT. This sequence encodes CASSETGKLFF.